Each of the 8 T cell receptor beta chains below was sequenced from the same sample in a study of blood T cells in healthy people across ages. Through a sample-barcoded 5' primer and a J-beta primer mix, a second PCR was run for roughly 7 to 11 cycles. In TCRdb, the 5' RACE reads were re-called with MiXCR into one record per CDR3 protein. Counted here are some 1,500,000 distinct CDR3 sequences, 35% to 45% occurring once; the ten biggest clones make up roughly 3.7%. Sequencing input: blood. The receptors shown here come from a young woman in good health.

The chain is built from TRBV29-1 and TRBJ2-3, with D possibly being TRBD1 or TRBD2 (5 bases each). V lost 8 bases and J 0 bases, leaving 12 bases between the germline ends. This CDR3 is 13 amino acids long. Germline lookup yields CDR1 SQVTM and CDR2 ANQGSEA. The CDR3: CSIRGLSTDTQYF. The CDR3 nucleotides are TGCAGCATACGGGGCCTCAGCACAGATACGCAGTATTTT.

This clonotype was seen a single time. The CDR3 coding sequence is TGCGCCAGCAGCCACCCCTCGGGGAGAGGGGATCACTACAATGAGCAGTTCTTC. Amino acid sequence: CASSHPSGRGDHYNEQFF. V usage is TRBV4-1 and J usage is TRBJ2-1; D tentatively fits TRBD1 or TRBD2 (5 bases each). The V gene lost 3 bases and the J gene lost 3 bases, with 21 bases spanning the gap. There are 18 residues in the CDR3. Germline V gene sequence: CDR1 MGHRA, CDR2 YSYEKL.

DNA of the CDR3: TGCAGCGTCGGGGCCGGGGAGACCCAGTACTTC. Its protein product is CSVGAGETQYF. This sequence joins TRBV29-1 and TRBJ2-5; D tentatively reads TRBD1 or TRBD2 (5 bases each). Germline CDR1 is SQVTM and CDR2 is ANQGSEA. Trimming left V 6 bases short and J 5 bases short, with 10 bases between. The CDR3 is 11 residues long. The whole variable domain, remainder taken from reference TRBV29-1 and TRBJ2-5, is SAVISQKPSRDICQRGTSLTIQCQVDSQVTMMFWYRQQPGQSLTLIATANQGSEATYESGFVIDKFPISRPNLTFSTLTVSNMSPEDSSIYLCSVGAGETQYFGPGTRLLVL.

This clonotype has only one observation. The V and J genes are TRBV4-3 and TRBJ2-7; D remains ambiguous. This CDR3 region has 14 residues. Trimming took off 0 bases at V and 4 bases at J, with 10 bases between the two ends. Germline V gene data show CDR1 as LGHNA and CDR2 as YSLEER. In nucleotides, the CDR3 is TGCGCCAGCAGCCAAGATGGCCGGCAGTACGAGCAGTACTTC. Encoded protein: CASSQDGRQYEQYF.

The rearrangement joins TRBV3-1 to TRBJ2-5; D uncertain. CDR1 LGHDT and CDR2 YNNKEL come from the germline V gene (reference sequence). The CDR3 sequence is 12 residues long. V was pared by 5 bases and J by 1 base, with 5 bases between. The CDR3 DNA follows: TGTGCCAGCAGCGCATCCCAAGAGACCCAGTACTTC. This sequence encodes CASSASQETQYF.

V gene TRBV7-9 combines with J gene TRBJ2-6; D ambiguous. Per germline, CDR1 SEHNR and CDR2 FQNEAQ (reference sequence). The V end was cut by 6 bases, the J end by 0 bases, with 12 bases between. CDR3 length: 16 residues. The CDR3 coding sequence is TGTGCCAGCAGATATTCGGACCACTCTGGGGCCAACGTCCTGACTTTC. Its protein is CASRYSDHSGANVLTF.

The chain recombines TRBV6-2 or TRBV6-3 with TRBJ2-2; the D is unclear. V was pared by 8 bases and J by 6 bases, with 13 bases between. There are 13 residues in the CDR3. Looked up from germline, CDR1 is MNHEY and CDR2 is SVGEGT. CDR3 coding DNA: TGTGCCAGCCGACCCGTAAGGGCCGGGGAGCTGTTTTTT. This gives the protein CASRPVRAGELFF.

The chain links TRBV11-2 to TRBJ1-1; D gene ambiguous. This CDR3 comprises 13 residues. V was cut by 9 bases and J by 3 bases, with 14 bases left in between. Germline V CDR1 and CDR2: SGHAT, FQNNGV. CDR3 sequence: CARCPGGHTEAFF. CDR3 bases: TGTGCCAGATGTCCCGGAGGCCACACTGAAGCTTTCTTT. Complete variable domain (other parts from reference TRBV11-2 and TRBJ1-1): EAGVAQSPRYKIIEKRQSVAFWCNPISGHATLYWYQQILGQGPKLLIQFQNNGVVDDSQLPKDRFSAERLKGVDSTLKIQPAKLEDSAVYLCARCPGGHTEAFFGQGTRLTVV.